These 8 T cell receptor beta chains share one sample of origin, sequenced in a study of cytomegalovirus exposure and HLA in healthy donors. Libraries were prepared by immunoSEQ multiplex PCR; TCRdb keeps only in-frame clonotypes and omits some of them. The sample holds about 200,000 clones, 70% to 85% seen once. The sequenced sample was PBMCs. These receptor sequences come from a woman in her 30s in good health and CMV-seropositive.

Concerning this clone itself: The identical CDR3 is also encoded by other nucleotide sequences in the sample. The chain links TRBV6-5 to TRBJ2-7; the D is unclear. V lost 3 bases, J lost 0 bases, and 6 bases lay in between. Germline V gene data show CDR1 as MNHEY and CDR2 as SVGAGI. The CDR3 is 13 amino acids. The CDR3 bases are TGTGCCAGCAGTTATGGGCCCTCCTACGAGCAGTACTTC. The encoded protein is CASSYGPSYEQYF.

The chain links TRBV30 to TRBJ2-5, with D maybe TRBD1 (6 bases). V lost 5 bases and J lost 4, with 20 bases in between. The length of the CDR3 is 15 residues. CDR1 and CDR2 from the germline V gene are GTSNPN and SVGIG (reference sequence). The CDR3 here is CAWGRGGGSRETQYF. The DNA for the CDR3 is TGTGCCTGGGGACGAGGGGGTGGGTCGCGAGAGACCCAGTACTTC.

The V and J genes are TRBV12-5 and TRBJ2-1, with 12 bases that match TRBD2. The CDR3 totals 16 residues. The germline V gene has CDR1 LGHNT and CDR2 FRNRAP. With V trimmed by 7 bases and J by 12 bases, 16 bases remained unmatched. For the CDR3, the DNA is TGTGCTAGTGCCCAGACTAGCGGGAGACCACTGGGCGCGCAGTTCTTC. Translating gives CASAQTSGRPLGAQFF.

The chain uses TRBV6-5 and TRBJ1-5; possibly TRBD1 for D (5 bases). Trimming cost V 2 bases and J 11 bases, with 13 bases left between them. The CDR3 consists of 13 residues. CDR1 and CDR2 from the germline V gene are MNHEY and SVGAGI. The CDR3 coding sequence is TGTGCCAGCAGTTACAAGATCGGGACTGCCCAGCATTTT. Amino acid sequence: CASSYKIGTAQHF.

The genes are TRBV27 and TRBJ2-1, with TRBD2 as a possible D gene (5 bases). Germline V gene sequence: CDR1 MNHEY, CDR2 SMNVEV (reference sequence). The CDR3 is 17 residues long. Trimming cost V 5 bases and J 7 bases, with 24 bases left between them. The CDR3 is CASSPHPGRSLFNEQFF. The CDR3 bases are TGTGCCAGCAGTCCCCACCCGGGGAGATCGTTGTTTAATGAGCAGTTCTTC.

V and J are TRBV5-4 and TRBJ2-7; 7 positions match TRBD2. V was clipped by 0 bases and J by 3 bases; unmatched bases: 3. Per the germline V gene, CDR1 is SGHNT and CDR2 is YYREEE (reference sequence). This CDR3 has 14 amino acids. This CDR3 reads CASSLDTSVYEQYF. The CDR3 DNA reads TGTGCCAGCAGCTTGGATACTAGCGTCTACGAGCAGTACTTC.

The chain carries TRBV11-2 and TRBJ2-1; D is undetermined. V lost 4 bases and J 4 bases, leaving 11 bases between the germline ends. In germline, CDR1 is SGHAT, CDR2 FQNNGV. The CDR3 is 14 amino acids. CDR3 amino acids: CASSSQYSYNEQFF. In nucleotides, the CDR3 is TGTGCCAGCAGCTCTCAATACTCATACAATGAGCAGTTCTTC. Filled out from reference TRBV11-2 and TRBJ2-1, the complete variable domain reads EAGVAQSPRYKIIEKRQSVAFWCNPISGHATLYWYQQILGQGPKLLIQFQNNGVVDDSQLPKDRFSAERLKGVDSTLKIQPAKLEDSAVYLCASSSQYSYNEQFFGPGTRLTVL.

The chain uses TRBV5-6 and TRBJ1-5; D ambiguous. Germline V gene sequence: CDR1 SGHDT, CDR2 YYEEEE. The CDR3 covers 13 residues. V was trimmed by 0 bases and J by 3 bases, leaving 4 bases between them. Here the CDR3 reads CASSLGDNQPQHF. The CDR3 DNA follows: TGTGCCAGCAGCTTGGGCGACAATCAGCCCCAGCATTTT.